Below are 5 T cell receptor beta chains sequenced from a single sample in a study of CD8 T cells in ankylosing spondylitis (dated by TCRdb to about 2017). Library generation was performed with 5' RACE. The listed sequencing device is Illumina HiSeq 2500. In-frame beta chains were kept once TCRdb had trimmed the public reads at Q25 with fastp and called clones with MiXCR. Rows are unified per CDR3 protein, each entry keeping the most common DNA and genes. The sample table contains a few hundred thousand distinct CDR3 sequences; only one count was recorded for 9.5% to 12% of them. The ten top clones hold 5.5% to 8% of the sample. The specimen was blood, either unsorted or a sorted T cell fraction (not recorded which). These receptor sequences come from a male donor with ankylosing spondylitis or in good health (not recorded which).

The rearrangement links TRBV5-5 to TRBJ2-2; tentatively, D is TRBD2 (5 bases). Trimming took 2 bases from V and 0 from J, leaving 8 bases between them. The CDR3 consists of 15 residues. Germline V gene sequence: CDR1 SGHKS, CDR2 YYEKEE (reference sequence). CDR3 DNA sequence: TGTGCCAGCAGCTTCTCGGGGACGAACACCGGGGAGCTGTTTTTT. Protein product: CASSFSGTNTGELFF. The variable domain in full, completed from reference TRBV5-5 and TRBJ2-2, reads DAGVTQSPTHLIKTRGQQVTLRCSPISGHKSVSWYQQVLGQGPQFIFQYYEKEERGRGNFPDRFSARQFPNYSSELNVNALLLGDSALYLCASSFSGTNTGELFFGEGSRLTVL.

V gene TRBV25-1 combines with J gene TRBJ2-7; 7 nucleotides match TRBD2. The ends lost 4 bases at V and 4 bases at J; junction bases unmatched: 7. The V gene's germline CDR1 is MGHDK and CDR2 SYGVNS. The CDR3 has 14 amino acids. In DNA form, the CDR3 reads TGTGCCAGCAGTGTAAGCGGGATCACATACGAGCAGTACTTC. Encoded protein: CASSVSGITYEQYF.

This clonotype was picked up many times. This sequence joins TRBV2 and TRBJ1-1, with no clear D. The CDR3 consists of 13 residues. The germline V and J ends were trimmed by 1 base and 11 bases, with 14 bases remaining between them. Germline V gene lookup returns CDR1 SNHLY and CDR2 FYNNEI. The CDR3 DNA reads as TGTGCCAGCAGTGAAGATTTTGTCAGAGGTGCTTTCTTT. Amino acids: CASSEDFVRGAFF.

This clonotype came up a few times. CDR3 DNA: TGTGCCAGCAGTTTGGAGAGCGGGAGCGCTGAGCAGTTCTTC. Encoded protein: CASSLESGSAEQFF. V and J are TRBV12-3 or TRBV12-4 and TRBJ2-1; 8 bases line up with TRBD2. The V gene end was trimmed by 3 bases and the J gene end by 9 bases; junction bases not matched to a gene: 7. The CDR3 contains 14 residues.

This clonotype was observed many times. Germline is not matched at one junction end, which may reflect a read error. The chain has TRBV5-1 and TRBJ2-1; 11 bases are shared with TRBD2. The germline gives CDR1 SGHRS, CDR2 YFSETQ. The CDR3 runs 14 residues. CDR3 sequence reads: CASSMGLAEPRRIF. In DNA form, the CDR3 reads TGCGCCAGCAGCATGGGACTAGCGGAGCCCCGACGGATCTTC.